This T cell receptor (beta chain) derives from a study of blood T cell repertoires in COVID-19. TCRdb's table, derived via immunoSEQ multiplex PCR, lists solely in-frame clones and lacks some. The profile shows about 200,000 clones, approximately 91% of them singletons. The V and J ends lost 2 bases and 5 bases, in that order; junction bases with no gene match: 7. Looked up from germline, CDR1 is KGHDR and CDR2 is SFDVKD. This CDR3 comprises 17 residues. Sequenced input: peripheral blood. The chain links TRBV24-1 to TRBJ2-1; the match to TRBD2 covers 11 bases. The TCR sequence derives from a man aged 35 to 55 with acute or convalescent COVID-19. The CDR3 bases are TGTGCCACCAGTGATTCGACCGGACTAGCGGGCAACAATGAGCAGTTCTTC. This encodes CATSDSTGLAGNNEQFF.